This TCR beta chain was found in a study of T-cell memory formation after mild COVID-19. Study-level results: The CD4+ clones that contracted clustered mainly within CM and EM, and the CD8+ clones concentrated in EMRA.

TCRdb re-derived calls from the 5' RACE reads in MiXCR, one entry per CDR3 protein. Found here are approximately 340,000 distinct CDR3 sequences, approximately 15% of them singletons; the top ten hold approximately 20%. This clonotype occurred a few times. Its antigen is undetermined. This CDR3 is built from 12 residues. Germline loops: CDR1 WSHSY, CDR2 SAAADI. V was trimmed by 1 base and J by 5 bases, leaving 3 bases between them. This rearrangement joins TRBV10-2 to TRBJ1-5, with D unresolved. The receptor was isolated from a man younger than 30 who had mild COVID-19 (a few samples of this study predate the infection). Cell type and time point are not known. The sample taken for sequencing was PBMCs or a T cell subset sorted from them (not recorded which). CDR3 bases: TGCGCCAGCAGTGAGTTTGATCAGCCCCAGCATTTT. It codes for CASSEFDQPQHF.